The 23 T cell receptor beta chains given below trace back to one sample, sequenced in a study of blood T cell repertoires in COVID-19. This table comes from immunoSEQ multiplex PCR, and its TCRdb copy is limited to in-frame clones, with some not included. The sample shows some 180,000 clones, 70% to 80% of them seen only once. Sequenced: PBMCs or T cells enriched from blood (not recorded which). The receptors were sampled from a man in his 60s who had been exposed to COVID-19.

CDR3 DNA: TGTGCCAGCAGTTTACTGGGCAGGGGCCATGAGCAGTTCTTC. Its protein is CASSLLGRGHEQFF. The chain couples TRBV28 to TRBJ2-1, with D maybe TRBD1 (6 bases). Trimming took 2 bases from V and 8 from J, leaving 13 bases between them. This CDR3 has 14 residues. The germline CDR1 and CDR2 sequences are MDHEN and SYDVKM.

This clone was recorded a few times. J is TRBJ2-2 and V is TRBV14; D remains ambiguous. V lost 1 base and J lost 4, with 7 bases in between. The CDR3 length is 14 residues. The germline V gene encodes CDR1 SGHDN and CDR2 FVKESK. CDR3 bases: TGTGCCAGCAGCCAAGTCCCCGGCACCGGGGAGCTGTTTTTT. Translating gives CASSQVPGTGELFF.

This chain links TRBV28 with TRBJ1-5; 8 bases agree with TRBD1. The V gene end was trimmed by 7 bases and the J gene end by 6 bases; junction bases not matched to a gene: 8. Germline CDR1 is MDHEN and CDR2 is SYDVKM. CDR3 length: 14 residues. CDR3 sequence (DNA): TGTGCCAGCAAGAAGTCAGGGGGCGGTCAGCCCCAGCATTTT. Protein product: CASKKSGGGQPQHF.

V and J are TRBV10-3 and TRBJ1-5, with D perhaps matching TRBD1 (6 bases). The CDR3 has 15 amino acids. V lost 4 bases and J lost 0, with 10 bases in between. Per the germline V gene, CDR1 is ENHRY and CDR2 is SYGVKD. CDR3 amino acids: CAISAGGASNQPQHF. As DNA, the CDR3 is TGTGCCATCAGTGCTGGGGGGGCTAGCAATCAGCCCCAGCATTTT.

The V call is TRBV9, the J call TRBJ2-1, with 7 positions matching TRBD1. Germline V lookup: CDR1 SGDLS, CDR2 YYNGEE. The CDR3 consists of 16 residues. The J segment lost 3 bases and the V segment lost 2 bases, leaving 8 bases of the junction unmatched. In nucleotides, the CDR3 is TGTGCCAGCAGCGTCGACCCGGGACAGAACTACAATGAGCAGTTCTTC. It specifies CASSVDPGQNYNEQFF.

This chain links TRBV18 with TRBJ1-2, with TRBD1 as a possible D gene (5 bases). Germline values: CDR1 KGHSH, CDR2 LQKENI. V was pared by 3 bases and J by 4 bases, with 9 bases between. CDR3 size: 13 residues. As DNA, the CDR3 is TGTGCCAGCTCACCTCTCGACAGCTATGGCTACACCTTC. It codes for CASSPLDSYGYTF.

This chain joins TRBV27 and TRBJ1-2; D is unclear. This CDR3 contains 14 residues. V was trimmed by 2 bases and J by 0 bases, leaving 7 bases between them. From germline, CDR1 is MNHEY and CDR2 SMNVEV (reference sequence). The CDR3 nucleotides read TGTGCCAGCAGTTTAGGCGGGACTAACTATGGCTACACCTTC. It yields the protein CASSLGGTNYGYTF.

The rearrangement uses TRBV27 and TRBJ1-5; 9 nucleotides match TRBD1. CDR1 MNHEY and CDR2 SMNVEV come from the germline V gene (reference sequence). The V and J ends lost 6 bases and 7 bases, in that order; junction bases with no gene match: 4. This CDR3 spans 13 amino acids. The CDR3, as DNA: TGTGCCAGCAGACAGGGGGCGTCACAGCCCCAGCATTTT. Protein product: CASRQGASQPQHF.

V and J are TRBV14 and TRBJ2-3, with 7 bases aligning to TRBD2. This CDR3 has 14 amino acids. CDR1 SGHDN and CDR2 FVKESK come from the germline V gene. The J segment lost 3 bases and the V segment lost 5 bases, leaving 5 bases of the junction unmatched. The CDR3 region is CASSGRGGTDTQYF. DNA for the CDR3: TGTGCCAGCAGCGGTCGGGGAGGGACAGATACGCAGTATTTT.

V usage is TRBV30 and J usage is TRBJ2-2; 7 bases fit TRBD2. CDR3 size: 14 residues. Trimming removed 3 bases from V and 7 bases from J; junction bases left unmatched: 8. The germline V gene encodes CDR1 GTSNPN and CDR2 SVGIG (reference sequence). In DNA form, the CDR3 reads TGTGCCTGGAGACGGGGAGGGCGGAACGGGGAGCTGTTTTTT. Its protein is CAWRRGGRNGELFF.

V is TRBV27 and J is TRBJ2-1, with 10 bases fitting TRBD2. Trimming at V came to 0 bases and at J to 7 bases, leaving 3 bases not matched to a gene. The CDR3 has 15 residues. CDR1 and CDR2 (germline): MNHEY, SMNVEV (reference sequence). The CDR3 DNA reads TGTGCCAGCAGTTTATCCCAACTAGCGGGGAATGAGCAGTTCTTC. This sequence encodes CASSLSQLAGNEQFF.

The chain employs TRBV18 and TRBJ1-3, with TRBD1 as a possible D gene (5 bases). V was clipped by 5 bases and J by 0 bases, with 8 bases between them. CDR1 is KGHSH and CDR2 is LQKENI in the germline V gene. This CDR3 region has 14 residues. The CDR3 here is CASSLDISGNTIYF. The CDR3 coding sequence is TGTGCCAGCTCATTGGACATCTCTGGAAACACCATATATTTT.

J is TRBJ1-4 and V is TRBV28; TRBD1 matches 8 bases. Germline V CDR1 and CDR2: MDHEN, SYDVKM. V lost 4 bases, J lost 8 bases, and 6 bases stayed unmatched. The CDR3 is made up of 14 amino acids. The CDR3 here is CASSSQGGDEKLFF. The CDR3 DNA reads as TGTGCCAGCAGTTCACAGGGGGGCGACGAAAAACTGTTTTTT.

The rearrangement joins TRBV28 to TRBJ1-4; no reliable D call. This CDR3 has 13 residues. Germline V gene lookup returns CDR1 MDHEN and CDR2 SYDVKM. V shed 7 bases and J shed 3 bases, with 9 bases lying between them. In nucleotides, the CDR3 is TGTGCCAGCATCCCCGGGTCTAATGAAAAACTGTTTTTT. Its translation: CASIPGSNEKLFF.

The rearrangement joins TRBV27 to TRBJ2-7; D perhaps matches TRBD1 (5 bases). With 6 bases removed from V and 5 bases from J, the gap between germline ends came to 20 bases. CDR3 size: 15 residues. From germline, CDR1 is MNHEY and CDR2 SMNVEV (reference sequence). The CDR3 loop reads CASSTQVKISHEQYF. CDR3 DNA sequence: TGTGCCAGCAGCACACAGGTAAAGATTTCCCACGAGCAGTACTTC.

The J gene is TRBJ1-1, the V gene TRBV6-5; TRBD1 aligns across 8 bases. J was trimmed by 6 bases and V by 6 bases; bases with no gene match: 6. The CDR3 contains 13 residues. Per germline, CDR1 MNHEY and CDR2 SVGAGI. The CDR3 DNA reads TGTGCCAGCAGCTCTGACAGGGGCGCTGAAGCTTTCTTT. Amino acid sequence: CASSSDRGAEAFF.

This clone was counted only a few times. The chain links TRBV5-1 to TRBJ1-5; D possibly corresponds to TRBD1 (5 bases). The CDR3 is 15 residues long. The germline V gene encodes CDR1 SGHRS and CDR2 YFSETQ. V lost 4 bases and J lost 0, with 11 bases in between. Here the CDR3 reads CASSPDSYSNQPQHF. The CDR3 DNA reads TGCGCCAGCAGCCCCGACAGCTATAGCAATCAGCCCCAGCATTTT.

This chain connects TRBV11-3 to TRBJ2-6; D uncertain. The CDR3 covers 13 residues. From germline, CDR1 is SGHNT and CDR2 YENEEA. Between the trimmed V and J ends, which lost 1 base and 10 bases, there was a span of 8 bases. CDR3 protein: CASSLAIRNVLTF. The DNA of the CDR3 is TGTGCCAGCAGCTTAGCTATAAGAAACGTCCTGACTTTC.

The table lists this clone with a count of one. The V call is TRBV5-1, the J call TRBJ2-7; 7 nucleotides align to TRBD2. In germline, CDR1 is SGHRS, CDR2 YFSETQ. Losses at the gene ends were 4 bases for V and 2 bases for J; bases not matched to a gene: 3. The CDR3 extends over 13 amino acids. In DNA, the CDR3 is TGCGCCAGCAGCGAAAGCGGGGCCTACGAGCAGTACTTC. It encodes CASSESGAYEQYF. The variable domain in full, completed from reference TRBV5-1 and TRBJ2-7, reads KAGVTQTPRYLIKTRGQQVTLSCSPISGHRSVSWYQQTPGQGLQFLFEYFSETQRNKGNFPGRFSGRQFSNSRSEMNVSTLELGDSALYLCASSESGAYEQYFGPGTRLTVT.

CDR3 region: CASSSDFSYNSPLHF. The CDR3, as DNA: TGTGCCAGCAGTTCGGACTTCTCCTATAATTCACCCCTCCACTTT. V is TRBV27 and J is TRBJ1-6, with no clear D. The germline V and J ends were trimmed by 4 bases and 0 bases, with 7 bases remaining between them. From germline, CDR1 is MNHEY and CDR2 SMNVEV (reference sequence). The CDR3 runs to 15 residues.

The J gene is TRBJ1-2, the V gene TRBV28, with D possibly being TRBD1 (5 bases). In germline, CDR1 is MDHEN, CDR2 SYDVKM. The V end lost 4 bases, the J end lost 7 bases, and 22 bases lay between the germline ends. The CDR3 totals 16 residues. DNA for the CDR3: TGTGCCAGCAGTTCGCACCGGGACTCAAAGGAGGTTGGCTACACCTTC. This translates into CASSSHRDSKEVGYTF.

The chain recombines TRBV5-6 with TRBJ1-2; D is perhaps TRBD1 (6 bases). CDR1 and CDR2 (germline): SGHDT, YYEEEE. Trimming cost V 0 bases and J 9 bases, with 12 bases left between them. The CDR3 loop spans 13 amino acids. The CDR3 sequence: CASSLDRVERYTF. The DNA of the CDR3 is TGTGCCAGCAGCTTGGACAGGGTGGAGCGCTACACCTTC.

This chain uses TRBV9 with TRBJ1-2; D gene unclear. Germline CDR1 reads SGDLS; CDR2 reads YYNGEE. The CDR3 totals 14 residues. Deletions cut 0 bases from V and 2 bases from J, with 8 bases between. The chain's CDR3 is CASSVGGRNYGYTF. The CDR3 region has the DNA TGTGCCAGCAGCGTAGGAGGCAGAAACTATGGCTACACCTTC.